This TCR beta chain was identified during a study of shared clonotypes between healthy human individuals. Authors' methods: Junction-only immunoSEQ sequences carried no quality scores, so filtering differed. TCRdb's table, derived via immunoSEQ multiplex PCR, lists solely in-frame clones and lacks some. D and trimming come from the DNA, and the V and J calls and clone size come from that table. This sample carries fewer than 600,000 clones, roughly 79% of them seen once, and the ten largest clones take 12%. This CDR3 contains 15 residues. V lost 9 bases, J lost 3 bases, and 9 bases stayed unmatched. Per the germline V gene, CDR1 is SNHLY and CDR2 is FYNNEI.

The source material was PBMCs. The receptor was derived from a middle-aged woman in good health. Some clones in this sample may be carry-over from other donors' samples. V is TRBV2 and J is TRBJ2-3; TRBD1 matches 10 bases. CDR3 sequence: CARTTGGEGTDTQYF. DNA of the CDR3: TGTGCCAGAACGACAGGGGGCGAAGGGACAGATACGCAGTATTTT.